The T cell receptor (beta chain) under discussion was sequenced for a study of blood T cells in healthy people across ages. In the study overall: Researchers report that template switching captured about one barcoded beta molecule per two T cells. Regarding the study as a whole: The study found more naive CD4+ cells and higher diversity in long-lived than aged donors.

V was cut by 5 bases and J by 4 bases, with 16 bases left in between. The V gene's germline CDR1 is MNHEY and CDR2 SMNVEV (reference sequence). This CDR3 contains 15 residues. This clonotype was counted ten times or more. What it binds is not known. A second PCR, run for roughly 7 to 12 cycles, used a sample-barcoded 5' primer plus a J-beta primer mix. From the 5' RACE reads, TCRdb called clonotypes with MiXCR, one entry per CDR3 protein. This sample has about 930,000 distinct CDR3 sequences, with almost 30% found just once. The sample was also linked to a second study, of T cells of mothers and their children.

The source material was blood. The receptor was derived from a woman aged 35 to 49 in good health. This sequence joins TRBV27 and TRBJ2-3; D is undetermined. CDR3 sequence (DNA): TGTGCCAGCAGTCCCTCGGACCTTACGGCAGATACGCAGTATTTT. Protein: CASSPSDLTADTQYF.